This T cell receptor (beta chain) was identified during a study of shared clonotypes between healthy human individuals. Comments on this clone: Its antigen is still unknown. Other DNA sequences in this specimen translate into the identical CDR3.

The protocol was immunoSEQ multiplex PCR, while the TCRdb copy is restricted to in-frame clones and leaves out a portion. The table includes some 2.1 million clones, about 95% detected once. General observations from the study: Across a handful of donors, naive CD4 shared approximately 4.5%, naive CD8 under 4%, memory CD4 about 2.5%, memory CD8 approximately 0.4%.

CD45RO-negative cells were positively selected for CCR7, leaving out terminally differentiated effector memory CD45RA+ cells. Germline V gene sequence: CDR1 MGHRA, CDR2 YSYEKL. The V gene lost 0 bases and the J gene lost 5 bases, with 8 bases spanning the gap. This CDR3 is built from 14 residues. The sample was naive CD8+ T cells sorted from blood. The V and J genes are TRBV4-1 and TRBJ1-5; no firm D call. The receptor's source is a man aged 18 to 29 in good health. The CDR3 DNA sequence: TGCGCCAGCAGCCAAGAGGGCCGGGATCAGCCCCAGCATTTT. This encodes CASSQEGRDQPQHF.